A selection of T cell receptor beta chains follows, all from one sample in a study of blood T cell repertoires in COVID-19. Method: immunoSEQ multiplex PCR; TCRdb's copy keeps in-frame clones and lacks some. The repertoire holds fewer than 300,000 clones, approximately 90% seen once, with 2% to 2.5% in the top ten. Sequencing input: peripheral blood. These TCRs come from a woman in her thirties with COVID-19, enrolled during active disease. CDR3s include the opening cysteine and the closing phenylalanine or tryptophan. Each record gives: V gene, J gene, CDR3 protein.

v_gene: TRBV5-4
j_gene: TRBJ2-1
CDR3aa: CASSLAFGSGRLLNEQFF

v_gene: TRBV12-3/TRBV12-4
j_gene: TRBJ1-4
CDR3aa: CASSSSQEKLFF

v_gene: TRBV5-4
j_gene: TRBJ2-2
CDR3aa: CASSAGQGGTGELFF

v_gene: TRBV30
j_gene: TRBJ1-4
CDR3aa: CAWSKDRGITNEKLFF

v_gene: TRBV13
j_gene: TRBJ1-1
CDR3aa: CASSFRTGMNTEAFF

v_gene: TRBV19
j_gene: TRBJ1-4
CDR3aa: CASSIRGISEKLFF

v_gene: TRBV20-1
j_gene: TRBJ1-6
CDR3aa: CSASKGDFGSPLHF

v_gene: TRBV19
j_gene: TRBJ1-5
CDR3aa: CASSNLRQGSNQPQHF

v_gene: TRBV14
j_gene: TRBJ2-3
CDR3aa: CASSRRTVSTDTQYF

v_gene: TRBV7-9
j_gene: TRBJ2-3
CDR3aa: CASSLVGSTDTQYF

v_gene: TRBV19
j_gene: TRBJ1-6
CDR3aa: CATSPRQGDNSPLHF

v_gene: TRBV6-5
j_gene: TRBJ2-7
CDR3aa: CASRAYRGEQYF

v_gene: TRBV19
j_gene: TRBJ2-7
CDR3aa: CASSIEGAGGTRYEQYF

v_gene: TRBV3-1/TRBV3-2
j_gene: TRBJ1-1
CDR3aa: CASSDRQGRTEAFF

v_gene: TRBV11-2
j_gene: TRBJ2-1
CDR3aa: CASSPFLAGSSYNEQFF

v_gene: TRBV7-2
j_gene: TRBJ1-2
CDR3aa: CASSLVRVSNYGYTF

v_gene: TRBV29-1
j_gene: TRBJ2-7
CDR3aa: CSVEDGLSYEQYF

v_gene: TRBV27
j_gene: TRBJ2-7
CDR3aa: CASSFSASGSYEQYF

v_gene: TRBV5-6
j_gene: TRBJ2-5
CDR3aa: CASSPPGLPPETQYF

v_gene: TRBV28
j_gene: TRBJ1-4
CDR3aa: CASSPLKGATNEKLFF

v_gene: TRBV7-9
j_gene: TRBJ2-5
CDR3aa: CASSVKETQYF

v_gene: TRBV19
j_gene: TRBJ1-3
CDR3aa: CASSIQYSGNTIYF

v_gene: TRBV6-5
j_gene: TRBJ2-7
CDR3aa: CASSRTGTLYEQYF

v_gene: TRBV27
j_gene: TRBJ1-2
CDR3aa: CASSWNRDRGFYGYTF

v_gene: TRBV11-2
j_gene: TRBJ2-7
CDR3aa: CASSHRLAGGSSYEQYF

v_gene: TRBV25-1
j_gene: TRBJ2-1
CDR3aa: CASSGTRDSPRYNEQFF

v_gene: TRBV7-3
j_gene: TRBJ2-2
CDR3aa: CASSLSPGLGTGELFF

v_gene: TRBV7-6
j_gene: TRBJ2-1
CDR3aa: CASSFNRVSLIGQFF

v_gene: TRBV29-1
j_gene: TRBJ2-5
CDR3aa: CSVGGTPRWETQYF

v_gene: TRBV28
j_gene: TRBJ1-5
CDR3aa: CASIQDRGPQPQHF

v_gene: TRBV7-8
j_gene: TRBJ1-2
CDR3aa: CASSSSTSSASNYGYTF

v_gene: TRBV11-2
j_gene: TRBJ2-7
CDR3aa: CASSSYRTGGYEQYF

v_gene: TRBV5-1
j_gene: TRBJ1-5
CDR3aa: CASSPGQGISNQPQHF

v_gene: TRBV7-9
j_gene: TRBJ1-2
CDR3aa: CASSPKDSFYGYTF

v_gene: TRBV2
j_gene: TRBJ1-3
CDR3aa: CASSYSGNTIYF

v_gene: TRBV27
j_gene: TRBJ1-2
CDR3aa: CASSPRTDTNYGYTF

v_gene: TRBV11-3
j_gene: TRBJ2-3
CDR3aa: CASSLGSTGFPDTQYF

v_gene: TRBV5-6
j_gene: TRBJ1-1
CDR3aa: CASSDTGTNTEAFF

v_gene: TRBV3-1/TRBV3-2
j_gene: TRBJ1-5
CDR3aa: CASSPLAGSNQPQHF

v_gene: TRBV5-5
j_gene: TRBJ2-7
CDR3aa: CASGLQDRGSYEQYF

v_gene: TRBV29-1
j_gene: TRBJ1-2
CDR3aa: CSVSGGNYGYTF